This note documents a single T cell receptor (beta chain) sequence. Method: immunoSEQ multiplex PCR; TCRdb's copy keeps in-frame clones and lacks some. The table has about 84,000 clones, 82% seen once. The data derive from a study of PD-L1 blockade in urothelial cancer. The CDR3 sequence is 12 residues long. V dropped 4 bases and J dropped 7 bases, with 10 bases sitting between them. Germline V gene data show CDR1 as LGHNT and CDR2 as FRNRAP. The sample was PBMCs, taken around atezolizumab (anti-PD-L1) treatment. The rearrangement links TRBV12-5 to TRBJ1-1, with D possibly TRBD1 on 5 matching bases. The origin of this receptor is a man in his 70s with urothelial cancer. The CDR3 spells CASGWPGREAFF. CDR3 coding DNA: TGTGCTAGTGGTTGGCCAGGGCGTGAAGCTTTCTTT.